This T cell receptor beta chain is drawn from a study of blood T cells in healthy people across ages. Findings and limits, study-wide: Naive T cell percentage strongly correlated with TCR beta diversity.

Per-sample yields of isolated PBMCs were at least 6 million. With each sample, at least 5.5 micrograms of total RNA were extracted. This CDR3 is built from 12 residues. Trimming took 3 bases from V and 8 from J, leaving 8 bases between them. This clonotype turned up a few times. What it binds is not known. Primed by a sample-barcoded 5' primer and a J-beta primer mix, a second PCR proceeded for about 6 to 12 cycles. A single record per CDR3 protein comes from TCRdb applying MiXCR to the 5' RACE reads. This table holds about a million distinct CDR3 sequences, around two fifths found once. The chain employs TRBV12-3 or TRBV12-4 and TRBJ2-1; D might be TRBD1 (5 bases). Sequencing was performed on blood. The source of this sequence is a man aged 18-30 years in good health. CDR3 nucleotides: TGTGCCAGCAGTTTTGGGGCGCATGAGCAGTTCTTC. It is translated as CASSFGAHEQFF.